A selection of T cell receptor beta chains follows, all from one sample in a study of cytomegalovirus exposure and HLA in healthy donors. Clones were read by immunoSEQ multiplex PCR, and TCRdb kept only the in-frame ones, dropping some. The sample shows nearly 300,000 clones, around 86% of them seen only once. The sequencing sample was made of PBMCs. Receptors originate from a man in his forties in good health and CMV-seropositive. The CDR3 runs from the conserved cysteine through the conserved F or W. A D gene is named only where the DNA matches it firmly. Clone size is given for some rows only: seen once, a few or many times, or a class if the clone is expanded.

J gene: TRBJ2-1
clone size: NA
D gene: NA
V gene: TRBV28
CDR3 protein: CASSSRLAPLFDEQFF
CDR3 DNA: TGTGCCAGCAGTTCAAGACTGGCTCCCCTTTTTGATGAGCAGTTCTTC

J gene: TRBJ1-3
clone size: NA
D gene: TRBD1
V gene: TRBV4-1
CDR3 protein: CASSQRDRGNTIYF
CDR3 DNA: TGCGCCAGCAGCCAGAGGGACAGGGGGAACACCATATATTTT

J gene: TRBJ2-1
clone size: NA
D gene: TRBD2
V gene: TRBV4-2
CDR3 protein: CASSQTGTTYNEQFF
CDR3 DNA: TGTGCCAGCAGCCAAACCGGGACTACCTACAATGAGCAGTTCTTC

J gene: TRBJ2-5
clone size: NA
D gene: NA
V gene: TRBV5-1
CDR3 protein: CASSLAAGFQETQYF
CDR3 DNA: TGCGCCAGCAGCTTGGCGGCAGGATTCCAAGAGACCCAGTACTTC

J gene: TRBJ2-7
clone size: NA
D gene: TRBD1
V gene: TRBV6-1
CDR3 protein: CASSEMGQLSYEQYF
CDR3 DNA: TGTGCCAGCAGTGAAATGGGACAGCTCTCCTACGAGCAGTACTTC

J gene: TRBJ2-1
clone size: NA
D gene: NA
V gene: TRBV11-1
CDR3 protein: CASSLARGTYNEQFF
CDR3 DNA: TGTGCCAGCAGCTTAGCTAGGGGTACCTACAATGAGCAGTTCTTC

J gene: TRBJ1-2
clone size: NA
D gene: TRBD1
V gene: TRBV11-2
CDR3 protein: CASSLLRDRRNYGYTF
CDR3 DNA: TGTGCCAGCAGCTTATTGAGGGACAGACGGAACTATGGCTACACCTTC

J gene: TRBJ2-7
clone size: NA
D gene: TRBD1
V gene: TRBV7-9
CDR3 protein: CASSLLGQGFSYEQYF
CDR3 DNA: TGTGCCAGCAGCCTCCTAGGACAGGGCTTCTCCTACGAGCAGTACTTC

J gene: TRBJ2-7
clone size: NA
D gene: NA
V gene: TRBV28
CDR3 protein: CASSLGQDHEQYF
CDR3 DNA: TGTGCCAGCAGTCTGGGGCAGGACCACGAGCAGTACTTC

J gene: TRBJ2-7
clone size: NA
D gene: NA
V gene: TRBV19
CDR3 protein: CASSGSGIYSYEQYF
CDR3 DNA: TGTGCCAGTAGTGGGTCAGGGATATACTCCTACGAGCAGTACTTC

J gene: TRBJ1-1
clone size: NA
D gene: NA
V gene: TRBV29-1
CDR3 protein: CSVSGYDENTEAFF
CDR3 DNA: TGCAGCGTGTCAGGTTACGACGAGAACACTGAAGCTTTCTTT

J gene: TRBJ1-4
clone size: NA
D gene: TRBD1
V gene: TRBV7-9
CDR3 protein: CSSSQLRTGGEKLFF
CDR3 DNA: TGTTCCAGCAGCCAATTACGGACAGGGGGCGAAAAACTGTTTTTT

J gene: TRBJ2-1
clone size: few
D gene: NA
V gene: TRBV9
CDR3 protein: CASSPAEATPYNEQFF
CDR3 DNA: TGTGCCAGCAGCCCAGCGGAGGCTACACCATACAATGAGCAGTTCTTC

J gene: TRBJ2-7
clone size: NA
D gene: NA
V gene: TRBV6-5
CDR3 protein: CASRVGQGIYEQYF
CDR3 DNA: TGTGCCAGCAGGGTGGGGCAGGGAATATACGAGCAGTACTTC